The next 14 T cell receptor beta chains were all read from a single sample in a study of cytomegalovirus exposure and HLA in healthy donors. PCR primers comprised 60 Vbeta and 13 Jbeta primers. Libraries were prepared by immunoSEQ multiplex PCR; TCRdb keeps only in-frame clonotypes and omits some of them. The sample data list 200,000 or so clones. Sequences were obtained from PBMCs. These receptor sequences come from a boy younger than 18 in good health and CMV-seronegative.

This rearrangement joins TRBV7-7 to TRBJ2-1; TRBD2 is a possible D gene (5 bases). V was pared by 1 base and J by 9 bases, with 10 bases between. CDR1 is SSHAT, CDR2 FNYEAQ, per germline (reference sequence). CDR3 size: 13 residues. CDR3 protein: CASSLDRGREQFF. CDR3 nucleotide sequence: TGTGCCAGCAGCTTAGATCGCGGGCGTGAGCAGTTCTTC.

V gene TRBV9 combines with J gene TRBJ2-2, with 12 bases fitting TRBD2. Germline V gives CDR1 SGDLS, CDR2 YYNGEE. This CDR3 comprises 16 residues. With V trimmed by 7 bases and J by 0 bases, 4 bases remained unmatched. Written as DNA, the CDR3 is TGTGCCAGCGGCGGACTAGCGGGGTCGAACACCGGGGAGCTGTTTTTT. Its protein is CASGGLAGSNTGELFF.

The V call is TRBV13, the J call TRBJ1-2, with 10 bases that match TRBD1. Germline CDR1 and CDR2: PRHDT and FYEKMQ (reference sequence). The junction had 5 bases not matched to a gene; V was cut back by 5 bases and J by 5 bases. The CDR3 spans 14 residues. CDR3 DNA sequence: TGTGCCAGCAGCACTAGGACAGGGGGTTATGGCTACACCTTC. This encodes CASSTRTGGYGYTF.

The CDR3 protein is CASSQDNQGSDTQYF. CDR3 nucleotide sequence: TGCGCCAGCAGCCAAGATAACCAGGGGTCAGATACGCAGTATTTT. The gene calls are TRBV4-1 and TRBJ2-3, with D possibly being TRBD1 (6 bases). The CDR3 covers 15 residues. The V end lost 0 bases, the J end lost 4 bases, and 11 bases lay between the germline ends. CDR1 is MGHRA, CDR2 YSYEKL, per germline.

The chain links TRBV4-1 to TRBJ2-7; 10 bases fit TRBD1. V dropped 3 bases and J dropped 7; count of bases not matched to a gene: 9. Germline V CDR1 and CDR2: MGHRA, YSYEKL. The CDR3 has 15 amino acids. The CDR3 loop is CASSQTGGRTGEQYF. CDR3 in DNA: TGCGCCAGCAGCCAGACAGGGGGCCGAACGGGTGAGCAGTACTTC.

The rearrangement joins TRBV9 to TRBJ2-7, with 10 bases aligning to TRBD2. The V gene's germline CDR1 is SGDLS and CDR2 YYNGEE. The ends lost 6 bases at V and 3 bases at J; junction bases unmatched: 6. This CDR3 spans 14 amino acids. The CDR3 DNA reads as TGTGCCAGCAACCTAGCGGGGGAAATCTACGAGCAGTACTTC. It translates to CASNLAGEIYEQYF.

CDR3 residues: CASSIRGNEQFF. Here the CDR3 DNA reads TGTGCCAGCAGTATCCGGGGCAATGAGCAGTTCTTC. V gene TRBV7-2 combines with J gene TRBJ2-1; perhaps TRBD2 as D (5 bases). In germline, CDR1 is SGHTA, CDR2 FQGNSA. The CDR3 runs to 12 residues. Trimming shortened V by 6 bases and J by 6 bases, and 9 bases separated the two germline ends.

This rearrangement joins TRBV9 to TRBJ2-3; D perhaps matches TRBD2 (6 bases). Germline V lookup: CDR1 SGDLS, CDR2 YYNGEE. There are 18 residues in the CDR3. The V and J ends lost 3 bases and 2 bases respectively, with 22 bases between them. DNA for the CDR3: TGTGCCAGCAGCGGGACGGATCGGGGGAACTATCTCACAGATACGCAGTATTTT. Its translation is CASSGTDRGNYLTDTQYF.

The J gene is TRBJ2-1, the V gene TRBV2, with D uncertain. Trimming left V 3 bases short and J 3 bases short, with 12 bases between. The CDR3 extends over 15 amino acids. Germline loops: CDR1 SNHLY, CDR2 FYNNEI. CDR3 sequence: CASSEELSLYNEQFF. DNA for the CDR3: TGTGCCAGCAGTGAGGAACTATCCCTCTACAATGAGCAGTTCTTC.

This chain connects TRBV7-3 to TRBJ2-6; D possibly corresponds to TRBD1 (6 bases). The CDR3 has 16 amino acids. Germline V gene sequence: CDR1 SGHTA, CDR2 FQGTGA. Trimming pared 2 bases from V and 3 bases from J, leaving 11 bases between. The CDR3 here is CASSLFTGIGANVLTF. The CDR3 nucleotides are TGTGCCAGCAGCTTATTTACAGGGATTGGGGCCAACGTCCTGACTTTC.

The rearrangement uses TRBV7-2 and TRBJ2-5; TRBD2 aligns across 12 bases. The J segment lost 2 bases and the V segment lost 4 bases, leaving 14 bases of the junction unmatched. The CDR3 totals 19 residues. The germline gives CDR1 SGHTA, CDR2 FQGNSA. The CDR3 loop is CASSSRGTSGFTFQETQYF. The DNA of the CDR3 is TGTGCCAGCAGCTCGAGAGGGACTAGCGGGTTTACATTTCAAGAGACCCAGTACTTC. Drawing the rest from reference TRBV7-2 and TRBJ2-5, the complete variable domain is GAGVSQSPSNKVTEKGKDVELRCDPISGHTALYWYRQSLGQGLEFLIYFQGNSAPDKSGLPSDRFSAERTGGSVSTLTIQRTQQEDSAVYLCASSSRGTSGFTFQETQYFGPGTRLLVL.

CDR3 sequence: CASSIQGEGTEAFF. The CDR3 DNA follows: TGTGCCAGTAGTATCCAAGGGGAGGGGACTGAAGCTTTCTTT. The chain is built from TRBV19 and TRBJ1-1, with D tentatively TRBD1 (5 bases). Trimming left V 3 bases short and J 5 bases short, with 13 bases between. Germline CDR1 and CDR2: LNHDA and SQIVND (reference sequence). The length of the CDR3 is 14 residues. The complete variable domain, with remaining parts taken from reference TRBV19 and TRBJ1-1, reads DGGITQSPKYLFRKEGQNVTLSCEQNLNHDAMYWYRQDPGQGLRLIYYSQIVNDFQKGDIAEGYSVSREKKESFPLTVTSAQKNPTAFYLCASSIQGEGTEAFFGQGTRLTVV.

This chain links TRBV6-6 with TRBJ2-1; no definite D call. CDR1 MNHNY and CDR2 SVGAGI come from the germline V gene (reference sequence). Trimming removed 5 bases from V and 5 bases from J, with 7 bases in between. The CDR3 is 12 residues long. The CDR3 bases are TGTGCCAGCAGTCAGGCCCACAATGAGCAGTTCTTC. Its translation: CASSQAHNEQFF.

J is TRBJ1-1 and V is TRBV30; D is unresolved. This CDR3 is 13 amino acids long. Germline assignment: CDR1 GTSNPN and CDR2 SVGIG (reference sequence). Trimming removed 5 bases from V and 10 bases from J, with 20 bases in between. This CDR3 is CAWSRGRLGLAFF. As DNA, the CDR3 is TGTGCCTGGTCCCGGGGAAGGTTGGGATTAGCTTTCTTT.